This T cell receptor beta chain was sequenced for a study of technical replicates of blood from several donors. Clones were read by immunoSEQ multiplex PCR, and TCRdb kept only the in-frame ones, dropping some. This table holds approximately 75,000 clones, approximately 96% found once. The sequence was obtained from a human donor in good health. Material: T cells isolated from PBMCs.

The DNA for the CDR3 is TGTGCCAGCAGTTACTCGTTGGGCCTAACTGAAGCTTTCTTT. It codes for CASSYSLGLTEAFF. The V call is TRBV6-6, the J call TRBJ1-1; D gene uncertain. The ends were cut back, 0 bases at V and 5 bases at J, with 10 bases in the middle. CDR1 is MNHNY, CDR2 SVGAGI, per germline (reference sequence). This CDR3 spans 14 amino acids.